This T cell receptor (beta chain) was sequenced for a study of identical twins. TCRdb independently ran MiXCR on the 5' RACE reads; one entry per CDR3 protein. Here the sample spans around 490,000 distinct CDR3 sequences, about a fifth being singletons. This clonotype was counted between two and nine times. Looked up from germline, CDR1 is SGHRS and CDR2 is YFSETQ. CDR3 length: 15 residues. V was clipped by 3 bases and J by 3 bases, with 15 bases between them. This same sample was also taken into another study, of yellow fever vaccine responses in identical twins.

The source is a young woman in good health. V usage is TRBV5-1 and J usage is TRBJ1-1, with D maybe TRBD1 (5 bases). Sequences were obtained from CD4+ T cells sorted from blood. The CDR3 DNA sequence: TGCGCCAGCAGCTCGCAAAGGGGAGGGGACACTGAAGCTTTCTTT. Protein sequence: CASSSQRGGDTEAFF.